The clone carrying this T cell receptor beta chain was seen only a few times. This specimen belongs to a study of blood T cell repertoires in COVID-19. Original handling: Amplified reference gene primers provided the basis for estimating nucleated cell counts. Clones were read by immunoSEQ multiplex PCR, and TCRdb kept only the in-frame ones, dropping some. The D gene and trimming were derived from the DNA, and the V and J assignments and clone size from that table. The table lists roughly 300,000 clones, approximately 88% of them singletons. The sample taken for sequencing was peripheral blood. The TCR sequence derives from a man younger than 35 with active or convalescent COVID-19.

CDR3 DNA sequence: TGTGCCAGCTCACCAGAAACACCCTCCACTGAAGCTTTCTTT. This encodes CASSPETPSTEAFF. The chain carries TRBV18 and TRBJ1-1; no definite D call. V was shortened by 2 bases and J by 4 bases, with 11 bases between the two germline ends. Germline V gene data show CDR1 as KGHSH and CDR2 as LQKENI. This CDR3 contains 14 residues.